These 2 T cell receptor beta chains were all obtained from the same sample, sequenced in a study of preoperative IRX-2 immunotherapy in early breast cancer. Treatment here: preoperative locoregional IRX-2 cytokine immunotherapy. TCRdb's table, derived via immunoSEQ multiplex PCR, lists solely in-frame clones and lacks some. Of 3,500 or so clones detected, around 71% appear once; the ten largest clones hold less than 9%. The starting material was tumor tissue, obtained after IRX-2 immunotherapy. The source is a human donor with breast cancer.

This CDR3 is CASSIWGAPNNEQFF. The CDR3 DNA is TGTGCCAGTAGTATATGGGGGGCGCCTAACAATGAGCAGTTCTTC. This chain connects TRBV19 to TRBJ2-1; the D gene could be TRBD1 or TRBD2 (6 bases each). CDR1 is LNHDA and CDR2 is SQIVND in the germline V gene (reference sequence). Trimming removed 2 bases from V and 5 bases from J, with 13 bases in between. This CDR3 is 15 amino acids long.

This clone was recorded a few times. The DNA for the CDR3 is TGTGCCAGCAACATCACCGGGACAGGGTTCAACGAGCAGTACGTC. Its translation: CASNITGTGFNEQYV. V usage is TRBV6-8 and J usage is TRBJ2-7; 9 nucleotides align to TRBD1. Germline V gives CDR1 MNHGY, CDR2 SAAAGT. The CDR3 covers 15 residues. J gave up 5 bases and V 7 bases, and 12 bases lay outside the gene matches.